This TCR beta chain was retrieved from a study of T cells after yellow fever vaccination. TCRdb used MiXCR to reprocess the 5' RACE reads, holding one entry per CDR3 protein. The data contain about 300,000 distinct CDR3 sequences, 7.5% to 9.5% of them singletons. This clonotype came up a few times. Germline values: CDR1 SQVTM, CDR2 ANQGSEA. This CDR3 region has 12 residues. The ends were cut back, 4 bases at V and 5 bases at J, with 12 bases in the middle. This sample comprised CD4+ T cells sorted from PBMCs, obtained 5 days after the yellow fever booster vaccination. The genes are TRBV29-1 and TRBJ2-7, with D maybe TRBD2 (7 bases). The sequence was obtained from a man between 18 and 35 years old who received the YFV17D yellow fever vaccine. CDR3 sequence: CSVVRRGHEQYF. Here the CDR3 DNA reads TGCAGCGTTGTCCGGCGGGGGCACGAGCAGTACTTC.